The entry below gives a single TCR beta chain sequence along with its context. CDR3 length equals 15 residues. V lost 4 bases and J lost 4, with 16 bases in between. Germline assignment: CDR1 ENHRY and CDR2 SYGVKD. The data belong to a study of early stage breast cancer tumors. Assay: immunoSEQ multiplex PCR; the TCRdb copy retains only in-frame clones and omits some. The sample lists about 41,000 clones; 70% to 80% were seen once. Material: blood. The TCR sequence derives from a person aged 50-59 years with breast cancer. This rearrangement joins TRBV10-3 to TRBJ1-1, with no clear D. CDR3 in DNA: TGTGCCATCAGTGGCCGACACGGTGGTGGCACTGAAGCTTTCTTT. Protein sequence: CAISGRHGGGTEAFF.